What follows is one TCR beta chain and its context. Produced via immunoSEQ multiplex PCR; TCRdb's table is partial and in-frame only. The sample includes 950,000 to 1,100,000 clones, more than 75% of them seen just once. The data are from a study of shared clonotypes between healthy human individuals. Germline CDR1 and CDR2: SGHNT and YYREEE (reference sequence). The CDR3 contains 16 residues. V was pared by 4 bases and J by 1 base, with 7 bases of the junction left unmatched. CD4+ cells were split into CD45RA+ naive and CD45RA-negative memory subsets. The receptor comes from a man aged 18 to 35 in good health. Some clones in this sample may be carry-over from other donors' samples. The chain is built from TRBV5-4 and TRBJ2-1; 8 nucleotides line up with TRBD2. Material: memory CD4+ T cells from PBMCs. The subset denotes: CD45RA-negative fraction. CDR3 loop: CASSPSGSLSYNEQFF. CDR3 DNA sequence: TGTGCCAGCAGCCCCAGCGGGAGCCTATCCTACAATGAGCAGTTCTTC.